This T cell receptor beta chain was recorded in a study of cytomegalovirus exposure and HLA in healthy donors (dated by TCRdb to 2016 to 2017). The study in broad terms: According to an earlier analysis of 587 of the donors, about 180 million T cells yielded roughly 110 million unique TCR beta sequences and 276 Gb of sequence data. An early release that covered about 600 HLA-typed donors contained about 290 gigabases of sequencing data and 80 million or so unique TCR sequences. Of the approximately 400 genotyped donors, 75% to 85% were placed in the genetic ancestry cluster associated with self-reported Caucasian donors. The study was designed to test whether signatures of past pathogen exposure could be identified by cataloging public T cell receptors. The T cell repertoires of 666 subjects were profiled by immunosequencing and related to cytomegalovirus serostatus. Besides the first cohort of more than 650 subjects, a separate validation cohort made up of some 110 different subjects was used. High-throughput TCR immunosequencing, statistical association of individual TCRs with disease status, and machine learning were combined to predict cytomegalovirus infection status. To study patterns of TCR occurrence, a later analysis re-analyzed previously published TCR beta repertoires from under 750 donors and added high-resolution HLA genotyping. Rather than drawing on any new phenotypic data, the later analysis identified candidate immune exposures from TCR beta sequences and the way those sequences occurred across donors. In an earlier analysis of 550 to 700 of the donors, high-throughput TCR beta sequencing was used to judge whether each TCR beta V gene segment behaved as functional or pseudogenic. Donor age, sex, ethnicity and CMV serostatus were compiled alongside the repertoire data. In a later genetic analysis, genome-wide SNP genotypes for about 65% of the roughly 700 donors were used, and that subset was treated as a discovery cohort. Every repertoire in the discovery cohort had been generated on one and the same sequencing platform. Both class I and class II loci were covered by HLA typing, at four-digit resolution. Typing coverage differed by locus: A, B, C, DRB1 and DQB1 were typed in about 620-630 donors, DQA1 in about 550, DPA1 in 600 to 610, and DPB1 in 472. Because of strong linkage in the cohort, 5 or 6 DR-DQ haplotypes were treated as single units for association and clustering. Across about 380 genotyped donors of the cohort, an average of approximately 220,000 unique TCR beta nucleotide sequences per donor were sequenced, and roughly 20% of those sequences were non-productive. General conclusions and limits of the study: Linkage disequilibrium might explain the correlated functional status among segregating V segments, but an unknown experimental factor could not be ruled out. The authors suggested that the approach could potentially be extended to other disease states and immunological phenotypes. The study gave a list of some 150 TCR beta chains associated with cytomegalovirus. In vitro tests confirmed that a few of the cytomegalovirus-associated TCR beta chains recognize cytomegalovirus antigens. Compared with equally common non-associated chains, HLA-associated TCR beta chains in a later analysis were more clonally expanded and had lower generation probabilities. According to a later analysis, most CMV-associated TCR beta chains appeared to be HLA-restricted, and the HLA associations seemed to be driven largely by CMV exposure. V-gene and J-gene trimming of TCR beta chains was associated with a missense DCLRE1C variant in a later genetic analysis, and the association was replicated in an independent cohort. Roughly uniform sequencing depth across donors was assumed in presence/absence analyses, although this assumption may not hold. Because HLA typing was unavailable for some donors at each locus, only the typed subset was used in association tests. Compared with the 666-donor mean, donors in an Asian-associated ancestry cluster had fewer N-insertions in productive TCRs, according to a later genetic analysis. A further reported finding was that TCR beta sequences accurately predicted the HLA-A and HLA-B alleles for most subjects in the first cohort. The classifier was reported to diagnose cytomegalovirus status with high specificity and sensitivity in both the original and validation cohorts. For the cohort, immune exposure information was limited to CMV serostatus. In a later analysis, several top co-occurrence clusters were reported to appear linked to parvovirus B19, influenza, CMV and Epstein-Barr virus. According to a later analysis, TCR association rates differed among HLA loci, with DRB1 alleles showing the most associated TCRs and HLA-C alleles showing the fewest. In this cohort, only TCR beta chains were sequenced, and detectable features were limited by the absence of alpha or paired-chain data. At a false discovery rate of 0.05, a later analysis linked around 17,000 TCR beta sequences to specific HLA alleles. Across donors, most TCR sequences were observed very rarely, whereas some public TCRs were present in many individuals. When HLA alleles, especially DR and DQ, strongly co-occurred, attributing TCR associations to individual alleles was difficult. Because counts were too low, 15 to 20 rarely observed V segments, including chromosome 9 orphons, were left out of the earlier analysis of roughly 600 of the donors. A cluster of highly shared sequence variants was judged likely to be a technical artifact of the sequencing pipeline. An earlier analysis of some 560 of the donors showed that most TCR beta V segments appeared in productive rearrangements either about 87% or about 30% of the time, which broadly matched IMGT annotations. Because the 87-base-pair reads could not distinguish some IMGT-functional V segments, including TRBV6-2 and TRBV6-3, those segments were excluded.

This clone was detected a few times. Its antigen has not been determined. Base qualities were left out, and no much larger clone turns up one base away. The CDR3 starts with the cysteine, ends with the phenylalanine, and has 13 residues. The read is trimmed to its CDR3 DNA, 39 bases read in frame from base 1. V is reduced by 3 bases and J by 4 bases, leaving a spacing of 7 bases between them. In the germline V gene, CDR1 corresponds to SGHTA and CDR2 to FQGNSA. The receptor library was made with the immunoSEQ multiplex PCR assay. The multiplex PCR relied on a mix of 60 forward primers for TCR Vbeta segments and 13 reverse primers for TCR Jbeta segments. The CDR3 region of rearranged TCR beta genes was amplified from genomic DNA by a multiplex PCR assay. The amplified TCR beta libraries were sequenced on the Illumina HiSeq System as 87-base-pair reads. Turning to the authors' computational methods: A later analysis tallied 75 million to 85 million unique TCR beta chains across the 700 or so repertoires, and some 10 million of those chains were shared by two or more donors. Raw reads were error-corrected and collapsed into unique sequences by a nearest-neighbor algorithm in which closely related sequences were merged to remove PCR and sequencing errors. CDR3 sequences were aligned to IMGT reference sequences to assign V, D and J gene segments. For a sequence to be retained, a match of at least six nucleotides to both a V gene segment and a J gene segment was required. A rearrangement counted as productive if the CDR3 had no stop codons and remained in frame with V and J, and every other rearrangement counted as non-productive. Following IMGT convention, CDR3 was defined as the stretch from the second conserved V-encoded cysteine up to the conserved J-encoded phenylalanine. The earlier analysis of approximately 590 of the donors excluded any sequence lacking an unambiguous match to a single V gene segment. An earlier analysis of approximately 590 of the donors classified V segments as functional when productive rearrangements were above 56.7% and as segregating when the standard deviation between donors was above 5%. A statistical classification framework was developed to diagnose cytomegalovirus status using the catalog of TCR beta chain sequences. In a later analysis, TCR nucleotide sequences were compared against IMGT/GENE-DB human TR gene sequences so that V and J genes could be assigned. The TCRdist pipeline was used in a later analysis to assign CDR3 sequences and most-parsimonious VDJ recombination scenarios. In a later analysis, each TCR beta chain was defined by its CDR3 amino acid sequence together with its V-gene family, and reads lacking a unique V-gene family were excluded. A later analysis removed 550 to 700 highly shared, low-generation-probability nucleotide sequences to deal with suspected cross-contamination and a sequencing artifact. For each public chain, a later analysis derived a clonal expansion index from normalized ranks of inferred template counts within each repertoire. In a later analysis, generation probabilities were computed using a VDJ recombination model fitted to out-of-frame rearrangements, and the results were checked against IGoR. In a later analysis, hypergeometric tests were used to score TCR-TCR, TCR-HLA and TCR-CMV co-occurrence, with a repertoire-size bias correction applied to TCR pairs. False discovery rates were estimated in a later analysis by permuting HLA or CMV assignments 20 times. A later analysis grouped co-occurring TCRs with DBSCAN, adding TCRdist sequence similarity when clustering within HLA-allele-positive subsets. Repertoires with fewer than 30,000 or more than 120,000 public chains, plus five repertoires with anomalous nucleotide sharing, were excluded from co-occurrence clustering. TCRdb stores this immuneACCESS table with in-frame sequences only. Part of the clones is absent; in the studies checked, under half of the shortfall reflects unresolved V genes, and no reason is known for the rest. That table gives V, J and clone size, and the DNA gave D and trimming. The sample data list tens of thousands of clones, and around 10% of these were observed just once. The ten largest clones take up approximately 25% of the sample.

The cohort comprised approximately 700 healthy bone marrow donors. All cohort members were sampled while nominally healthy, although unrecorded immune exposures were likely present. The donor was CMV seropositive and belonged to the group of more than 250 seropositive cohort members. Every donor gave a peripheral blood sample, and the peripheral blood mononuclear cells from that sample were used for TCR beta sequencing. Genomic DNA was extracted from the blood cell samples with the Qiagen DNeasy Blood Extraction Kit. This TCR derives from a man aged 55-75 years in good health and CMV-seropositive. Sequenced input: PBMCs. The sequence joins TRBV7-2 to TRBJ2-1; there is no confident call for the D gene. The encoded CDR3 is CASSLGFYNEQFF. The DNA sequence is TGTGCCAGCAGCTTGGGCTTTTACAATGAGCAGTTCTTC.